This T cell receptor (beta chain) was captured by sequencing in a study of prognosis after radiotherapy for stage I lung cancer. About the research overall: Newly diagnosed primary stage I lung tumors were found in 14 to 15 patients, while oligometastatic NSCLC after surgical resection of the primary tumor was found in five.

Multiplex PCR in two rounds served to amplify TCR beta CDR3 from genomic DNA. Gene-specific TRBV and TRBJ primers were used in PCR round one. Second-round PCR relied on universal primers. TCRdb independently ran MiXCR on the multiplex PCR reads; one entry per CDR3 protein. Of around 15,000 distinct CDR3 sequences listed, 45% to 55% were seen once; the top ten hold over 35%. The CDR3 extends over 18 amino acids. Germline V gives CDR1 LNHNV, CDR2 YYDKDF (reference sequence). V shed 2 bases, J shed 2 bases, and the junction held 14 bases outside the gene matches. Study outcomes and limitations: Following stereotactic body radiation therapy, patients who went on to develop distant metastases had lower Shannon entropy.

About this clonotype itself: What it recognizes is unknown. A much larger clone is a single base away; this may be a read error.

The chain employs TRBV15 and TRBJ2-5; TRBD1 aligns across 7 bases. The specimen comprised PBMCs, sampled before or after stereotactic body radiation therapy (not recorded which). The clonotype was recovered from a donor over 45 with non-small cell lung cancer. CDR3 sequence reads: CATSRPHHQTGWQETQYF. DNA of the CDR3: TGTGCCACCAGCAGACCTCATCACCAGACAGGGTGGCAAGAGACCCAGTACTTC.